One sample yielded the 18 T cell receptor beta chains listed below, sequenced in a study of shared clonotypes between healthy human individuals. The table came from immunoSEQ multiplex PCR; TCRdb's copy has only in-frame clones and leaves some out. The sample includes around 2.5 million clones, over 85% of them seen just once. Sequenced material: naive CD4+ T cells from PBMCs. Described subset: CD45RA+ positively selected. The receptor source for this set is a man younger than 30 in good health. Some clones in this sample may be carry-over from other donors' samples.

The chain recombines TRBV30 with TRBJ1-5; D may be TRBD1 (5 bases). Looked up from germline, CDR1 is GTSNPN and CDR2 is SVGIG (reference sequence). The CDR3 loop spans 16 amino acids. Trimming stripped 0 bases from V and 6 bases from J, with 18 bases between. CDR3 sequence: CAWSVQGVPRGQPQHF. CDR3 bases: TGTGCCTGGAGTGTCCAGGGAGTGCCAAGGGGTCAGCCCCAGCATTTT. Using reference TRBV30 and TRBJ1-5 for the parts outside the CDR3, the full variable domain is SQTIHQWPATLVQPVGSPLSLECTVEGTSNPNLYWYRQAAGRGLQLLFYSVGIGQISSEVPQNLSASRPQDRQFILSSKKLLLSDSGFYLCAWSVQGVPRGQPQHFGDGTRLSIL.

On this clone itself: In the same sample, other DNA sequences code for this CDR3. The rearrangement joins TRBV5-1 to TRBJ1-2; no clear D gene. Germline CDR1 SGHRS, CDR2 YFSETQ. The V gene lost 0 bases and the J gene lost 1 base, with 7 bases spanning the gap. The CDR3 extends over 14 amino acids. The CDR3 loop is CASSLEAVNYGYTF. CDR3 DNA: TGCGCCAGCAGCTTGGAAGCGGTTAACTATGGCTACACCTTC.

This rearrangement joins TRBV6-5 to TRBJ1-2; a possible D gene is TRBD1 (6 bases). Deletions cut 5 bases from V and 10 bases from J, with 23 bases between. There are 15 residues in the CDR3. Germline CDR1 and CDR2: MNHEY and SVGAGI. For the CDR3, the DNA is TGTGCCAGCAGTCAAAGGGGGGGTACAGGAAATGACTACACCTTC. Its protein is CASSQRGGTGNDYTF.

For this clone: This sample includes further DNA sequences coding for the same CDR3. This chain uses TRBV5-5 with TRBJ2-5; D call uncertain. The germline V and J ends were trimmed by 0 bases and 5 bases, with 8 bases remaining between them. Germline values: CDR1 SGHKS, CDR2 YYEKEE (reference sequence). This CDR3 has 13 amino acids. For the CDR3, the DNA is TGTGCCAGCAGCTTGGTAGGAGAGGAGACCCAGTACTTC. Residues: CASSLVGEETQYF.

The CDR3 bases are TGTGCCAGCAGCCCACGAAGAGGGGACAGGGGATGGACCGGGGAGCTGTTTTTT. Its protein product is CASSPRRGDRGWTGELFF. This chain connects TRBV9 to TRBJ2-2, with 10 bases aligning to TRBD1. Per the germline V gene, CDR1 is SGDLS and CDR2 is YYNGEE. The CDR3 sequence is 18 residues long. The J segment lost 5 bases and the V segment lost 4 bases, leaving 14 bases of the junction unmatched.

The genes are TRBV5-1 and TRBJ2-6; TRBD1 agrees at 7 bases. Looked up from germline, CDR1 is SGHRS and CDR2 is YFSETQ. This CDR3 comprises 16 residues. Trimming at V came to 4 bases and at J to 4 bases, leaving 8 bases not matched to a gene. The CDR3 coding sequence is TGCGCCAGCAGCGTTGCTCCCAGGGGGGGGGCCAACGTCCTGACTTTC. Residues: CASSVAPRGGANVLTF.

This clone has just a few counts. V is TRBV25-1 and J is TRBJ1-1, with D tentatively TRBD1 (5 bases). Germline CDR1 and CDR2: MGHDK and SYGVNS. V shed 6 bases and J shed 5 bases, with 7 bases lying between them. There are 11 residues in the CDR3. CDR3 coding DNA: TGTGCCAGCAGAGGGGCAACTGAAGCTTTCTTT. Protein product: CASRGATEAFF.

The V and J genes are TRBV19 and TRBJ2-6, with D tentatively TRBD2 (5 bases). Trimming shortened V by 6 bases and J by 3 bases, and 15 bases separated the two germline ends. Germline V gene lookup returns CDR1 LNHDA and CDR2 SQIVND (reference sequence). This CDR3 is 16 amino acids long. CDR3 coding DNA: TGTGCCAGTAGAAGTTCTCTGGGGAGTGGGGCCAACGTCCTGACTTTC. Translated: CASRSSLGSGANVLTF.

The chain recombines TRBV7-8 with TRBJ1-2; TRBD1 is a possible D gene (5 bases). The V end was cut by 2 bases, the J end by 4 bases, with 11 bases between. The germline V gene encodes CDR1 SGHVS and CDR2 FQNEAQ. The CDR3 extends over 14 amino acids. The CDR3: CASSLSGRGYGYTF. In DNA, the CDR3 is TGTGCCAGCAGCTTAAGCGGGAGGGGCTATGGCTACACCTTC.

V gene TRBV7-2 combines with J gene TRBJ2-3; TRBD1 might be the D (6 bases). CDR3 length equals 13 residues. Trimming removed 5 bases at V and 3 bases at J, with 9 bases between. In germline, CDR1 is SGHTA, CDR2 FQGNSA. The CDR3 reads CASSPGQTDTQYF. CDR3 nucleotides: TGTGCCAGCAGCCCCGGACAGACAGATACGCAGTATTTT.

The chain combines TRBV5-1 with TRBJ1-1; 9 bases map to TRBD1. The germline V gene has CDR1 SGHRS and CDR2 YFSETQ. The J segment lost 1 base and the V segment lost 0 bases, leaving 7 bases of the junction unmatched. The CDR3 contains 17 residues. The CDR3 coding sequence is TGCGCCAGCAGCTTGGGCGACAGGGGGGCGTGGAACACTGAAGCTTTCTTT. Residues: CASSLGDRGAWNTEAFF.

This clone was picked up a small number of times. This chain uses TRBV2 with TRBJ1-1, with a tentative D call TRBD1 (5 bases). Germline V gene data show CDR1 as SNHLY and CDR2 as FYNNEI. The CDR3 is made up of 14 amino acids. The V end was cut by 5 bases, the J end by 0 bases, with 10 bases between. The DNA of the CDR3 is TGTGCCAGCAGTTGGGACCGCGTGAACACTGAAGCTTTCTTT. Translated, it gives CASSWDRVNTEAFF.

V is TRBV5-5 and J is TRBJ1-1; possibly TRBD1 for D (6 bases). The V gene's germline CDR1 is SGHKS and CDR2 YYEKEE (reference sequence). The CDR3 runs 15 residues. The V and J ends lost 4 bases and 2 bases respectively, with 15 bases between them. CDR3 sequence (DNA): TGTGCCAGCAGCAAAGGGACATTCTTCAACACTGAAGCTTTCTTT. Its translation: CASSKGTFFNTEAFF. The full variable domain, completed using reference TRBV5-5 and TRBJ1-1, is DAGVTQSPTHLIKTRGQQVTLRCSPISGHKSVSWYQQVLGQGPQFIFQYYEKEERGRGNFPDRFSARQFPNYSSELNVNALLLGDSALYLCASSKGTFFNTEAFFGQGTRLTVV.

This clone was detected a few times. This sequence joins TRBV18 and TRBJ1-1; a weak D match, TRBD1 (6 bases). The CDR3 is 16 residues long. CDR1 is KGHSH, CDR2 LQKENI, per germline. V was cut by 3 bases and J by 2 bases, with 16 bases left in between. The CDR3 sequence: CASSPWGADINTEAFF. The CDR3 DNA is TGTGCCAGCTCACCTTGGGGGGCAGACATTAACACTGAAGCTTTCTTT.

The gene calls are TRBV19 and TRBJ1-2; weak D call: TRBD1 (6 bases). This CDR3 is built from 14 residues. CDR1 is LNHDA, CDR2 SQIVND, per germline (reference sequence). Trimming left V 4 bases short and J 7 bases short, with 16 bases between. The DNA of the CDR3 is TGTGCCAGTAGTAGGCCGGGACAACGGCCTGGCTACACCTTC. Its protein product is CASSRPGQRPGYTF.

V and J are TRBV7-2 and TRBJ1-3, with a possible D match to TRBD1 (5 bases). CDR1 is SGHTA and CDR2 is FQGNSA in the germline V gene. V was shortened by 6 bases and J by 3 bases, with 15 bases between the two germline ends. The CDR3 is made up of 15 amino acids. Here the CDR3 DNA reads TGTGCCAGCAGTCCCAGGCGGGGCGGTGGAAACACCATATATTTT. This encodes CASSPRRGGGNTIYF.

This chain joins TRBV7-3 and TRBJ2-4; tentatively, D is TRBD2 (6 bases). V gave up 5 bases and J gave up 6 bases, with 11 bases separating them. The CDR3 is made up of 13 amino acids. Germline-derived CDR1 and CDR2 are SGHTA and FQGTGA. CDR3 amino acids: CASSEPAGNIQYF. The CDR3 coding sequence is TGTGCCAGCAGCGAACCAGCGGGAAACATTCAGTACTTC.

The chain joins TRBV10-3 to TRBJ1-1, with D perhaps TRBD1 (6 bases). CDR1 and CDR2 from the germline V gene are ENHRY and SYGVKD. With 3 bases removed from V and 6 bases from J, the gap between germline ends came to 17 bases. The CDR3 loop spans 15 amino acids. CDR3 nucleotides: TGTGCCATCAGTGACCCCGGCCTGGGGGCCTCTGAAGCTTTCTTT. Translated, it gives CAISDPGLGASEAFF.